The rows below give T cell receptor beta chains drawn from one sample of a study of circulating and synovial CD4+ cells in juvenile arthritis. TCRdb's table, derived via immunoSEQ multiplex PCR, lists solely in-frame clones and lacks some. The sample contains about 32,000 clones, about 93% of which appear only once. The sequenced sample was CD4+ T cells from blood. Receptors were obtained from a human donor with juvenile idiopathic arthritis. Both conserved end residues are trimmed from each CDR3. Each record gives: V gene, J gene, CDR3 length, CDR3 protein.

V: TRBV5-1; J: TRBJ2-7; length: 14; CDR3: ASSSAAGGSSYEQY
V: TRBV5-1; J: TRBJ2-7; length: 16; CDR3: ASSLGLRGRGGLGEQY
V: TRBV2; J: TRBJ2-7; length: 11; CDR3: ASIRLPGYEQY
V: TRBV5-5; J: TRBJ2-3; length: 10; CDR3: ASSSITDTQY
V: TRBV5-1; J: TRBJ1-3; length: 16; CDR3: ASSLGSSGLYSGNTIY
V: TRBV19; J: TRBJ2-1; length: 11; CDR3: ASNQGGYNEQF
V: TRBV7-9; J: TRBJ1-1; length: 14; CDR3: ASANVLTGGASKTF
V: TRBV5-1; J: TRBJ2-7; length: 15; CDR3: ASNPEGPLLRFYEQY
V: TRBV19; J: TRBJ2-1; length: 14; CDR3: ASSIGGTYRANEQF
V: TRBV28; J: TRBJ2-1; length: 12; CDR3: ASTVGRAVNEQF
V: TRBV29-1; J: TRBJ2-1; length: 13; CDR3: SVGKRLASPYEQF
V: TRBV29-1; J: TRBJ1-1; length: 12; CDR3: SLKGGPQNTEAF
V: TRBV7-9; J: TRBJ2-2; length: 11; CDR3: ASNRDGTGELF
V: TRBV5-4; J: TRBJ2-1; length: 13; CDR3: ASSLGTGVNNEQF
V: TRBV28; J: TRBJ1-5; length: 12; CDR3: ASSTTGGGQPQH
V: TRBV9; J: TRBJ2-1; length: 11; CDR3: ASSVNTYNEQF
V: TRBV25-1; J: TRBJ2-7; length: 12; CDR3: ASSEMQGTYEQY
V: TRBV11-2; J: TRBJ2-1; length: 15; CDR3: ASSLSASGSNYNEQF
V: TRBV7-9; J: TRBJ2-7; length: 11; CDR3: ASGRGPGGEQY
V: TRBV27; J: TRBJ2-2; length: 13; CDR3: ASSFDRGNTGELF
V: TRBV19; J: TRBJ2-5; length: 12; CDR3: ASSAGQGRETQY
V: TRBV5-1; J: TRBJ1-1; length: 13; CDR3: ASSPGGGGTAEAF
V: TRBV5-1; J: TRBJ2-3; length: 13; CDR3: ASSLVLGAGDTQY
V: TRBV6-5; J: TRBJ1-2; length: 13; CDR3: ASSSTGTGRFGYT
V: TRBV7-3; J: TRBJ2-1; length: 11; CDR3: ASSFTGDHEQF
V: TRBV10-3; J: TRBJ2-5; length: 12; CDR3: AISGRQQQETQY
V: TRBV6-6; J: TRBJ2-2; length: 12; CDR3: ASSYRGRDGELF
V: TRBV18; J: TRBJ2-5; length: 13; CDR3: ASSHRRAGEETQY
V: TRBV4-2; J: TRBJ2-6; length: 16; CDR3: ASRGTSGRDAGANVLT
V: TRBV4-1; J: TRBJ2-5; length: 12; CDR3: ASSPRDRGETQY
V: TRBV28; J: TRBJ2-1; length: 17; CDR3: ASRNPGTAGPGGSNEQF
V: TRBV6-5; J: TRBJ1-5; length: 13; CDR3: ASSRQTGGGQPQH
V: TRBV9; J: TRBJ1-1; length: 11; CDR3: ASSVSGGREAF
V: TRBV19; J: TRBJ2-1; length: 12; CDR3: ASSRGSSYNEQF
V: TRBV5-1; J: TRBJ2-5; length: 13; CDR3: ASSLAGGAGETQY
V: TRBV19; J: TRBJ2-7; length: 14; CDR3: ASSGLAAEAIYEQY
V: TRBV20-1; J: TRBJ2-7; length: 9; CDR3: SASGTYEQY
V: TRBV2; J: TRBJ2-7; length: 9; CDR3: ASSDRYEQY
V: TRBV28; J: TRBJ2-1; length: 9; CDR3: ASRAREGSF
V: TRBV11-3; J: TRBJ2-5; length: 13; CDR3: ASSVQGTPRETQY
V: TRBV29-1; J: TRBJ2-1; length: 12; CDR3: SVKGGGTYNEQF
V: TRBV5-6; J: TRBJ2-7; length: 13; CDR3: ASSSQLRHSYEQY
V: TRBV19; J: TRBJ1-1; length: 10; CDR3: ASSFRNTEAF
V: TRBV27; J: TRBJ2-5; length: 14; CDR3: ASSLSRGEGLETQY
V: TRBV5-1; J: TRBJ1-5; length: 13; CDR3: ASSLQGDTNQPQH
V: TRBV11-1; J: TRBJ1-4; length: 12; CDR3: ASSSGTGYEKLF
V: TRBV5-1; J: TRBJ2-6; length: 14; CDR3: ASSLGRHSGANVLT
V: TRBV6-5; J: TRBJ1-1; length: 11; CDR3: ASRLTPNTEAF
V: TRBV28; J: TRBJ1-2; length: 10; CDR3: ASSFNRVGLT
V: TRBV18; J: TRBJ2-1; length: 12; CDR3: ASSPPGGINEQF
V: TRBV18; J: TRBJ2-2; length: 12; CDR3: ASSPMRGTGELF
V: TRBV2; J: TRBJ1-6; length: 13; CDR3: ASSTRTGGVSPLH
V: TRBV28; J: TRBJ2-7; length: 12; CDR3: ASKAGGLRNEQY
V: TRBV5-8; J: TRBJ1-5; length: 14; CDR3: ASSAGVNTGNQPQH
V: TRBV2; J: TRBJ2-5; length: 13; CDR3: ASRRVDRVQETQY
V: TRBV5-1; J: TRBJ2-7; length: 12; CDR3: ASSLSDRLDEQY
V: TRBV28; J: TRBJ2-7; length: 12; CDR3: ASMVPGGTYEQY